This entry features one T cell receptor beta chain sequence. Trimming shortened V by 2 bases and J by 0 bases, and 11 bases separated the two germline ends. Germline V lookup: CDR1 SGHTS, CDR2 YDEGEE. This CDR3 spans 15 amino acids. This sample stems from a study of blood T cell repertoires in COVID-19. In the original analysis: Amplification from reference gene primers served as the basis for estimated nucleated cell counts. Only in-frame clones appear in the TCRdb table, and some are missing; sequencing was by immunoSEQ multiplex PCR. V and J calls and clone size follow that table, whereas D and trimming were derived from the DNA. The repertoire holds some 160,000 clones, with approximately 83% as singletons.

Sample: peripheral blood. The receptor was isolated from an elderly woman with acute or convalescent COVID-19. This rearrangement joins TRBV5-8 to TRBJ1-1; no clear D. The CDR3 nucleotides read TGTGCCAGCAGCTTCCGGGGTCTCATGAACACTGAAGCTTTCTTT. It yields the protein CASSFRGLMNTEAFF. Full variable domain (outside the CDR3, taken from reference TRBV5-8 and TRBJ1-1): EAGVTQSPTHLIKTRGQQATLRCSPISGHTSVYWYQQALGLGLQFLLWYDEGEERNRGNFPPRFSGRQFPNYSSELNVNALELEDSALYLCASSFRGLMNTEAFFGQGTRLTVV.